Given below is one T cell receptor (beta chain) in context. This clone's antigen is unknown. No per-base quality is available; no much larger clone lies one base away. This sample is drawn from a study of T-cell memory formation after mild COVID-19 (dated by TCRdb to the early 2020s). Concerning the study at large: TCR sequence clusters from the two donors were found to be largely donor specific. Longitudinal TCRalpha and TCRbeta repertoire sequencing tracked T-cell clones expanding and contracting after mild COVID-19 in a couple of donors. The cohort was made up of two young adult volunteers, one female and one male, who were previously healthy. What the study reported, not specific to this receptor: The study covered only a couple of mild cases, and larger cohorts including severe cases with pre-infection samples were considered necessary. Contracting CD4+ clones turned up mainly in the CM and EM memory subsets, whereas EMRA was where CD8+ clones were enriched. Some responding clones were detected in pre-infection memory, which suggested that pre-existing cross-reactive memory T cells had joined the SARS-CoV-2 response. Clones contracting from day 15 to 85 had balanced CD4/CD8 phenotypes, while a second wave expanding from day 15 to 37 was biased towards CD4+. Whether the second-wave clones peaking on day 37 were SARS-CoV-2 specific was not confirmed.

Ficoll-Paque density gradient centrifugation was used to isolate PBMCs. Sequencer: Illumina NovaSeq 6000. Using 5'RACE with constant-segment primers, TCRalpha and TCRbeta cDNA libraries were constructed, with sample barcodes and unique molecular identifiers added in the process. Trizol reagent was used to extract RNA from every sample. The libraries were amplified in two PCR steps, and the second step added a second sample barcode and Illumina TruSeq adapters. Sequencing of libraries was performed on an Illumina NovaSeq with 2 x 150 bp paired-end reads. Regarding the original processing steps: Reads were demultiplexed and collapsed into UMI-guided consensus sequences with migec v1.2.7. Using mixcr v2.1.11, the UMI consensuses were aligned to TRA and TRB V and J templates and assembled into clonotypes. Clonotypes were classified as expanded or contracted when called significant by both edgeR and NoisET, with noise models trained on biological replicates. For edgeR calls, a false discovery rate-adjusted p below 0.01 and a log2 fold-change threshold of 1 were applied. As an exploratory analysis of dynamics, max-normalized trajectories of the 1000 most abundant clonotypes were examined with PCA combined with hierarchical clustering. The CD4 or CD8 phenotype of responding clones was assigned using the separately sequenced CD4+ and CD8+ repertoires. The raw public reads went through TCRdb reprocessing: fastp at Q25, MiXCR clone calling, in-frame beta chains kept. Records with the same CDR3 protein are collapsed into one entry carrying the most frequent genes and DNA. TCRdb, not the original authors, processed these V and J calls. Within this sample are under 600,000 distinct CDR3 sequences, with roughly 20% of them counted one time only. Roughly 8.3% of the sample is held by the ten biggest clonotypes.

The germline V gene sets CDR1 to MNHEY and CDR2 to SVGEGT. The germline V end is reduced by 7 bases and the J end by 4 bases; junction bases left unmatched: 6. Including cysteine and phenylalanine, the CDR3 has 13 amino acids. This entry keeps only the CDR3 DNA: 39 bases, framed from base 1. Sequencing used PBMCs or a T cell subset sorted from them (not recorded which). The sequence derives from an adult woman who had mild COVID-19 (a few samples of this study predate the infection). The sample titles of this study are shuffled in the database, so cell type and time point are left out; the donor was told from shared clones. The receptor chain draws on TRBV6-2 or TRBV6-3 and TRBJ2-5; 7 central bases correspond to TRBD2. The DNA sequence reads TGTGCCAGCACCAGACGGGGGGTAGAGACCCAGTACTTC. This translates into CASTRRGVETQYF.